This T cell receptor beta chain was profiled in a study of T cell responses to AZD1222 COVID-19 vaccine. Points from the study as a whole: Donors were mostly white British, more females; clonal diversity possibly underestimated. In all cases, repertoires were sampled only after the peak T cell response. Baseline serostatus was positive in only six AZD1222 recipients.

Concerning this clone: Its antigen is undetermined.

This CDR3 has 11 amino acids. Per germline, CDR1 SGDLS and CDR2 YYNGEE. The V gene lost 7 bases and the J gene lost 8 bases, with 12 bases spanning the gap. Produced via immunoSEQ multiplex PCR; TCRdb's table is partial and in-frame only. The sample lists around 100,000 clones, about 87% occurring once. The specimen was peripheral blood, collected on day 0 of AZD1222 vaccination. This sequence originates from an adult in good health. This chain uses TRBV9 with TRBJ1-2; no clear D. CDR3 amino acids: CASGRKNGYTF. DNA for the CDR3: TGTGCCAGCGGACGGAAGAACGGCTACACCTTC.